This T cell receptor beta chain derives from a study of shared clonotypes between healthy human individuals. Germline V gene sequence: CDR1 WSHSY, CDR2 SAAADI. CDR3 length: 15 residues. V gave up 6 bases and J gave up 4 bases; unmatched junction bases: 7. Repertoires were generated with immunoSEQ multiplex PCR, while TCRdb's copy carries only in-frame clones and drops some. The table has about a million clones, about three quarters seen once. Sequenced sample: memory CD4+ T cells sorted from blood. Specified subset: CD45RA-negative fraction. The clonotype comes from a man aged 18-30 years in good health. The chain is built from TRBV10-2 and TRBJ2-3, with 10 bases lining up with TRBD2. The CDR3, as DNA: TGCGCCAGCAGGCTAGCGGGAGTAGCTGCAGATACGCAGTATTTT. As protein: CASRLAGVAADTQYF.